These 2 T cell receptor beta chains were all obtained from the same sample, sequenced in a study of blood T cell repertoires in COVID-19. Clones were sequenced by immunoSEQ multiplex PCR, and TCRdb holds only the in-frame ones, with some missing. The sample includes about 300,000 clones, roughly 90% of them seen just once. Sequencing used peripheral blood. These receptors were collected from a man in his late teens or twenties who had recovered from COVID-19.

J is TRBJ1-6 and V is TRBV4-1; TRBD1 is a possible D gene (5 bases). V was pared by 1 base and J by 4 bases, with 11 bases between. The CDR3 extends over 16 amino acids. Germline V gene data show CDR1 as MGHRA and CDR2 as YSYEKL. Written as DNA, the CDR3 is TGCGCCAGCAGCCAAGTTCCGACAGTTTATAATTCACCCCTCCACTTT. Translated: CASSQVPTVYNSPLHF.

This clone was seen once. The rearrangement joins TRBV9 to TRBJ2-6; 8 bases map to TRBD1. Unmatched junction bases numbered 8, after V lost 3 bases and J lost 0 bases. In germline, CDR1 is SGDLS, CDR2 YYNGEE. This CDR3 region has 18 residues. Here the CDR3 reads CASSAEDRASSGANVLTF. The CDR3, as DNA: TGTGCCAGCAGCGCCGAGGACAGGGCTTCCTCTGGGGCCAACGTCCTGACTTTC.